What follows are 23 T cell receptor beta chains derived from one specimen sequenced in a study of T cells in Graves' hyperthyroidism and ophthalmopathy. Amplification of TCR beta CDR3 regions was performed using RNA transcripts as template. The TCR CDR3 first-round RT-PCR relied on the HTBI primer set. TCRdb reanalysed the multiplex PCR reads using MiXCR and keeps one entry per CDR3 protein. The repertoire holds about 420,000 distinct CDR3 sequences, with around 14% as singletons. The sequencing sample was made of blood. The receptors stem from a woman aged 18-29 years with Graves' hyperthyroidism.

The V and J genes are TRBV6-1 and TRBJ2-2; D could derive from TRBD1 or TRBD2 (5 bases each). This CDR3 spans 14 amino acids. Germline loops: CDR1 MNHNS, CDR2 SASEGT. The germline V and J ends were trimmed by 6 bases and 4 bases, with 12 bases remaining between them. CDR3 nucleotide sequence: TGTGCCAGCAGGGCCCCAGGGACCACCGGGGAGCTGTTTTTT. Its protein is CASRAPGTTGELFF.

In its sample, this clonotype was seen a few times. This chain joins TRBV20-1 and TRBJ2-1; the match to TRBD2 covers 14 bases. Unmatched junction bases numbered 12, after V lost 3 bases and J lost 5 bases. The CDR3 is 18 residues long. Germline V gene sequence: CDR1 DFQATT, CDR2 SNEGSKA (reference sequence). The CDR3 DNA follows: TGCAGTGCTAGCTTCGGACTAGCGGGGGGCGGCGACCACAATGAGCAGTTCTTC. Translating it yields CSASFGLAGGGDHNEQFF.

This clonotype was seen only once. CDR3 protein: CASSSAGLAGGPSTDTQYF. The CDR3 DNA reads as TGTGCCAGCAGCTCTGCGGGACTAGCGGGGGGGCCTAGCACAGATACGCAGTATTTT. The chain links TRBV7-6 to TRBJ2-3, with 16 positions matching TRBD2. Germline V lookup: CDR1 SGHVS, CDR2 FNYEAQ. The J segment lost 0 bases and the V segment lost 4 bases, leaving 7 bases of the junction unmatched. The CDR3 has 19 amino acids.

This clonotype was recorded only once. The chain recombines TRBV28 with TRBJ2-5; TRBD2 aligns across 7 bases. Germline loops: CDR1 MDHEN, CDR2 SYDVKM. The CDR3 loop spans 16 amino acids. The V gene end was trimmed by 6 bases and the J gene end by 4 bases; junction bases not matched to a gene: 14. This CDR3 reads CASRPPRRDYLETQYF. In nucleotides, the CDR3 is TGTGCCAGCAGACCCCCCCGCAGGGACTATCTAGAGACCCAGTACTTC.

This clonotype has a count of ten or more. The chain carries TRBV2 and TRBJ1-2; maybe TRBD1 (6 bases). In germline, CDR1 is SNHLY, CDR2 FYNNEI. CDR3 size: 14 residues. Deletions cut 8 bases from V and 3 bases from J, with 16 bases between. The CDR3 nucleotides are TGTGCCAGCCCCTTAAAGGGACAAGACTATGGCTACACCTTC. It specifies CASPLKGQDYGYTF.

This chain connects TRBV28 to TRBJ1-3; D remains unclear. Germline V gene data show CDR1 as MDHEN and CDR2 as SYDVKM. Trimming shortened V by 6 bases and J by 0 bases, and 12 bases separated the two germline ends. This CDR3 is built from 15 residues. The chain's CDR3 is CASSRYGLSGNTIYF. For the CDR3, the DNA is TGTGCCAGCAGCCGATACGGGCTCTCTGGAAACACCATATATTTT.

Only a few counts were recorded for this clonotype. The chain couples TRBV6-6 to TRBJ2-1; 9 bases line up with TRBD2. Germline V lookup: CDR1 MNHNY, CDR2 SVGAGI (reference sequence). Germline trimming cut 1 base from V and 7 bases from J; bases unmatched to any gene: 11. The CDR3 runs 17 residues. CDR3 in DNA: TGTGCCAGCAGTTACTGGAAAGGCCTAGCGGGGAATAATGAGCAGTTCTTC. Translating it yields CASSYWKGLAGNNEQFF.

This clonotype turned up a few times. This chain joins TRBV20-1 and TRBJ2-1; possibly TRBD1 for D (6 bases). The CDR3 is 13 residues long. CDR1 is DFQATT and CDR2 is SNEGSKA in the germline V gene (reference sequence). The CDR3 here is CNAQGYAYNEQFF. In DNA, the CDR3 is TGCAATGCCCAGGGGTATGCCTACAATGAGCAGTTCTTC.

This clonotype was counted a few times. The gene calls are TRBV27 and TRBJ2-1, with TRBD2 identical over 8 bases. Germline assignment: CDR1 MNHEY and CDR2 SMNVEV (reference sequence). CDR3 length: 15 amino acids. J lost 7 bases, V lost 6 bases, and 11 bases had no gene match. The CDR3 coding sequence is TGTGCCAGCAGGCCCCGGGGCGGGGGGACGAATGAGCAGTTCTTC. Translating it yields CASRPRGGGTNEQFF.

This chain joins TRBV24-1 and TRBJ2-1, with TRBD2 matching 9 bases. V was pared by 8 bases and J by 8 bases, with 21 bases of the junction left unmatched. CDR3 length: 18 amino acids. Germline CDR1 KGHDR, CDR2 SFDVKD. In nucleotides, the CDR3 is TGTGCCACCATGGCGGCAGGGCCTAGCGGGGCCCGAAGCGATGAGCAGTTCTTC. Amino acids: CATMAAGPSGARSDEQFF.

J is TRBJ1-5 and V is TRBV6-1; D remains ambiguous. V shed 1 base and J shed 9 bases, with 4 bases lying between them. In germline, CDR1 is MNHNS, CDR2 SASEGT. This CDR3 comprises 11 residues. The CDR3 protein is CASSEGRPQHF. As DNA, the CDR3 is TGTGCCAGCAGTGAAGGTCGGCCCCAGCATTTT.

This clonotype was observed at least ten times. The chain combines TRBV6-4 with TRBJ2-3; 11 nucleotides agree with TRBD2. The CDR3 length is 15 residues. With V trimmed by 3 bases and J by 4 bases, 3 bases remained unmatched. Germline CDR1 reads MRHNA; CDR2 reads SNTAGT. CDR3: CASSEIAGGPDTQYF. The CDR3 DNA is TGTGCCAGCAGTGAAATAGCGGGAGGGCCAGATACGCAGTATTTT.

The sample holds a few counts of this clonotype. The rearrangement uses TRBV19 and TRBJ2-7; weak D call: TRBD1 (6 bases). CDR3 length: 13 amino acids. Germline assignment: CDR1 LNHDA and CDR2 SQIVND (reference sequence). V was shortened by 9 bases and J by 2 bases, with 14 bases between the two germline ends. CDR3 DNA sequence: TGTGCCAGCTCGACAGGTTGGGCCTACGAGCAGTACTTC. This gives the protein CASSTGWAYEQYF.

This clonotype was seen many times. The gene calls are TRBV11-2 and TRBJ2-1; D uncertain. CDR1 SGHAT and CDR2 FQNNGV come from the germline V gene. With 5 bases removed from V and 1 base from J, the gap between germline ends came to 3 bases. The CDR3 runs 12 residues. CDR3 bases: TGTGCCAGCAGCACATCCTACAATGAGCAGTTCTTC. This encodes CASSTSYNEQFF.

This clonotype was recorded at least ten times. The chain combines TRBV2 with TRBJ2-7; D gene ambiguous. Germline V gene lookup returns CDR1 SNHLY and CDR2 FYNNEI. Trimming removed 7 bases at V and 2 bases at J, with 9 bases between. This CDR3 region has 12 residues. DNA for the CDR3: TGTGCCAGCACCACTACAGCCTACGAGCAGTACTTC. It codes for CASTTTAYEQYF.

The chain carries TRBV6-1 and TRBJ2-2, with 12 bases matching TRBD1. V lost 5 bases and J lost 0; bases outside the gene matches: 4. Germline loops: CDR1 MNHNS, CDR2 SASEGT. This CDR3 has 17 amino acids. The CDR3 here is CASSTRDRGPNTGELFF. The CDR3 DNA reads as TGTGCCAGCAGTACGAGGGACAGGGGGCCGAACACCGGGGAGCTGTTTTTT.

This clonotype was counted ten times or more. CDR3 residues: CAISEGGRGSSYNEQFF. The CDR3 DNA reads as TGTGCCATCAGCGAAGGGGGGCGGGGGAGCTCCTACAATGAGCAGTTCTTC. The chain is built from TRBV10-3 and TRBJ2-1; tentative D call: TRBD2 (7 bases). V was cut by 6 bases and J by 0 bases, with 18 bases left in between. Germline assignment: CDR1 ENHRY and CDR2 SYGVKD. This CDR3 is built from 17 residues.

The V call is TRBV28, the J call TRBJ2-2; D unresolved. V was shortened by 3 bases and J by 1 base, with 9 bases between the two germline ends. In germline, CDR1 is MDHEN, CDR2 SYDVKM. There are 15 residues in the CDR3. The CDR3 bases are TGTGCCAGCAGTTTTGATCTAGGGAACACCGGGGAGCTGTTTTTT. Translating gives CASSFDLGNTGELFF.

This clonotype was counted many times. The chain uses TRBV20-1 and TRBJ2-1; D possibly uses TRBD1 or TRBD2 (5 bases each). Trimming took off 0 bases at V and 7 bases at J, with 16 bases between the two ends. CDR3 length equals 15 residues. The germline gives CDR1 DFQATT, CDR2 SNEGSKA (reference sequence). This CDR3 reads CSARDRGGGRNEQFF. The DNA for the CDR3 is TGCAGTGCTAGAGATCGGGGCGGTGGGCGGAATGAGCAGTTCTTC.

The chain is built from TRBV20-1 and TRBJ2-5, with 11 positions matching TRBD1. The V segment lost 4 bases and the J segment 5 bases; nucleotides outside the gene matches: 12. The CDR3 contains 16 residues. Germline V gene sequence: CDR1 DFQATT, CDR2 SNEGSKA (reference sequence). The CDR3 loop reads CSANRPGQGVGETQYF. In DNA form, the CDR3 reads TGCAGTGCTAACCGTCCGGGACAGGGGGTCGGGGAGACCCAGTACTTC.

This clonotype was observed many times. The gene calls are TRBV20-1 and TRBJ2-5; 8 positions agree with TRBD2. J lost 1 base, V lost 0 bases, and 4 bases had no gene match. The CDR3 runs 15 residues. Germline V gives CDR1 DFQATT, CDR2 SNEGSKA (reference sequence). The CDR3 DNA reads TGCAGTGCTAGAGACGGCGGGGGGTTCCAAGAGACCCAGTACTTC. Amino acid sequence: CSARDGGGFQETQYF.

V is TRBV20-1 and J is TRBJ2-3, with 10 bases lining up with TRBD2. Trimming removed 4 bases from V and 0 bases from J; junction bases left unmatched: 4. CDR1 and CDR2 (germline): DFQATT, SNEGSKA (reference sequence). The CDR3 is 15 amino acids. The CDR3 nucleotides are TGCAGTGCTATGAGCGGGGGGGCTAGCACAGATACGCAGTATTTT. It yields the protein CSAMSGGASTDTQYF.

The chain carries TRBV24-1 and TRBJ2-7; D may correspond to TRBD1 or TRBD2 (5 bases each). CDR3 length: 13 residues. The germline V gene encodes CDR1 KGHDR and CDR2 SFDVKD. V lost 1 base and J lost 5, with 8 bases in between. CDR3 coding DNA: TGTGCCACCAGTGATTTACTGGGACACGAGCAGTACTTC. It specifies CATSDLLGHEQYF.